A selection of T cell receptor beta chains follows, all from one sample in a study of cytotoxic CD8 clonotypes in ibrutinib-treated CLL. Data came from immunoSEQ multiplex PCR; TCRdb stores just in-frame clones and leaves some out. The sample records about 130,000 clones, approximately 85% being singletons. Sequencing used PBMCs, obtained after 24 months of ibrutinib treatment. The source is a human donor with chronic lymphocytic leukemia. Both conserved end residues are part of each CDR3. A D gene is named only where the DNA matches it firmly.

.	TRBV6-6	CGASGNTIYF
TRBD1	TRBV11-2	CASSLLPGTGGRYEQYF
.	TRBV5-1	CASSPDSYEQYF
.	TRBV18	CASSGNPKGAGNTIYF
TRBD1	TRBV5-4	CASREGQGFGGYTF
TRBD1	TRBV7-2	CASSPLDRHSTDTQYF
TRBD2	TRBV5-1	CASTSGSSYNEQFF
TRBD1	TRBV18	CASSPPVVGQGSNEQFF
TRBD1	TRBV18	CASSPETGSNQPQHF
.	TRBV7-2	CASSLMDGDEQFF
TRBD1	TRBV5-4	CASSLGSPGGNTGELFF
.	TRBV27	CASSGVGYGYTF
TRBD2	TRBV2	CASSESTSGIETQYF
TRBD1	TRBV19	CASTSDRGPMNTEAFF
TRBD2	TRBV4-2	CASSQGPSGGNTGELFF
TRBD2	TRBV10-3	CAISGAGGSGSPDTQYF
.	TRBV19	CASSIALVGELFF
.	TRBV6-6	CASSYPQGPSPYEQYF
.	TRBV28	CASSLLMEGNIQYF
.	TRBV9	CASSVIDSGNSPLHF
.	TRBV29-1	CSVEDLRGAHTEAFF
.	TRBV7-2	CASSSHQGNQPQHF
TRBD2	TRBV5-1	CASSALAGGYTDTQYF
.	TRBV28	CASSLDREQYF
TRBD2	TRBV6-6	CASSPTSGYEQYF
.	TRBV5-4	CASSLAKIGAGYTF
.	TRBV5-1	CASSPLGETQYF
.	TRBV7-9	CASRMDGNSPLHF
.	TRBV1	CTSRGFYGYTF
.	TRBV4-3	CASGGLNTEAFF
.	TRBV18	CASSPMAIGGEQYF
.	TRBV30	CAWSVRGQQREKLFF
.	TRBV25-1	CASSVQGTDTQYF
.	TRBV14	CASSQDGVAEFF
.	TRBV7-2	CASSFIDSYEQYF
.	TRBV5-4	CASSFGGGSSNQPQHF
.	TRBV28	CASSLVGKQPQHF
.	TRBV5-6	CASSLFDRRSTYEQYF
.	TRBV5-1	CASSSGQPNTEAFF
.	TRBV28	CASRPRGEGANTEAFF
.	TRBV29-1	CSVGRTGRLQETQYF
TRBD1	TRBV7-9	CASSLDRGWDETQYF
.	TRBV30	CAWSVKGSSEEQYF
TRBD1	TRBV4-3	CASSQAVQGWGNYGYTF
.	TRBV28	CASRSVRQALSHEQYF
.	TRBV7-9	CASSLGDGREETQYF
TRBD1	TRBV10-3	CAIRPEGALSYGYTF
TRBD2	TRBV7-2	CASSSTSGRKGNEQFF
TRBD2	TRBV4-3	CASSQDSSGGGKTQYF
.	TRBV11-1	CASSPLEGFHYEQYF
.	TRBV9	CASSVNAQGPTGELFF